This T cell receptor beta chain was identified during a study of Ad26.COV2.S vaccination and SARS-CoV-2 variants (dated by TCRdb to the early 2020s). For the study in its entirety: Donors in the vaccine arm were drawn from COV1001, a multicentre, randomized, double-blind, placebo-controlled phase I-IIa trial testing Ad26.COV2.S in healthy adults. Ad26.COV2.S was administered intramuscularly at 5 x 10^10 or 1 x 10^11 viral particles, either as a single shot or as two shots given 56 days apart. The specificity and breadth of SARS-CoV-2-reactive T cell receptors after Ad26.COV2.S vaccination were assessed by TCRbeta repertoire sequencing. The TCR-sequenced set comprised around 32 samples: some 20 Ad26.COV2.S vaccine recipients, 5 placebo recipients and 8 SARS-CoV-2 convalescent individuals. Trial participants were randomized into five groups of five: low-dose or high-dose Ad26.COV2.S given once or twice, or placebo on both occasions. Investigators did not know the trial group allocation while performing experiments and assessing outcomes. Points the paper makes about the study in general: Non-spike TCR breadth was comparable between vaccine and placebo recipients, consistent with the vaccine containing only spike. After vaccination, substantial breadth of spike-specific CD8+ and CD4+ T cell responses was reported. According to the authors, total T cell responses may have been underestimated by the TCR breadth and depth analyses. Comparing responses between vaccine doses or regimens was not something the study was powered to do. Ad26.COV2.S recipients had higher spike-specific TCR breadth than placebo recipients (P = 0.0014).

The treatment or condition tag for this specimen amounts to: roughly 20 received Ad26.COV2.S at low or high dose, single or two shots; about five received placebo; per-sample allocation not given. Repertoires of vaccine and placebo recipients were sequenced from samples taken on day 63 after the first injection. In Cohort 1b, some 25 adults aged 18-55 years were enrolled at a single site in Boston, USA, between 29 July and 7 August 2020. As a vaccine, Ad26.COV2.S was a replication-incompetent adenovirus type 26 vector that expressed a prefusion-stabilized SARS-CoV-2 spike protein derived from the original Wuhan strain. The immunoSEQ Assay was the method used to sequence TCRbeta CDR3 regions. After extraction, genomic DNA underwent amplification by bias-controlled multiplex PCR, followed by high-throughput sequencing. The original methods were these. Collapsing and filtering of sequences were performed to quantify the absolute abundance of each unique TCRbeta CDR3 region. T cell fraction was estimated by normalization of TCRbeta template counts to usable DNA, with usable DNA being measured through amplification of reference genes present in all nucleated cells. Repertoire TCRs were annotated as SARS-CoV-2-specific when V gene, CDR3 amino acid sequence and J gene were exactly matched to a known reactive TCR set. The reference SARS-CoV-2 TCR set was obtained from MIRA and was filtered for enrichment in COVID-19-positive ImmuneCODE repertoires, whereby public or cross-reactive TCRs were removed. Based on the MIRA antigens, annotated TCRs were further analysed at the level of specific ORF or position within ORF. Depth was the summed frequency of annotated unique rearrangements, while breadth was defined as annotated unique rearrangements over total unique productive rearrangements. Two-sided Wilcoxon rank-sum tests were used to compare TCR breadth between groups. Held by TCRdb, this immuneACCESS table contains in-frame sequences only and omits some clones. Under half of the omission traces to an unresolved V gene where checked; the cause of the rest is unknown. V, J and clone size reflect that table, while D and trimming were determined from the DNA. Recorded for this sample are more than 250,000 clones; over 75% of them occurred a single time. The ten largest clones add up to more than 2.5% of the sample.

To note about this clone: It lacks a known antigen. No much larger clone is present one base from it, and per-base qualities are unavailable.

V loses 1 base of germline sequence and J loses 3 bases, and the interval between the two ends is 14 bases. The CDR3 measures 16 amino acids from cysteine to phenylalanine. The read is trimmed to its CDR3 DNA, 48 bases read in frame from base 1. Reading the germline V gene gives CDR1 SGHTA and CDR2 FQGNSA. The V and J segments used are TRBV7-2 and TRBJ2-3, with TRBD1 tentatively as D gene (5 bases match). This receptor was obtained from a person aged 18-60 years who received the Ad26.COV2.S COVID-19 vaccine or a placebo. The sequenced sample was peripheral blood, obtained in a trial of Ad26.COV2.S vaccine versus placebo. The DNA is TGTGCCAGCAGCTTAGATTGGAGACAGCCTACAGATACGCAGTATTTT. It specifies CASSLDWRQPTDTQYF.